This entry features one T cell receptor beta chain sequence. This CDR3 has 19 amino acids. CDR1 SGHRS and CDR2 YFSETQ come from the germline V gene. The V and J ends lost 4 bases and 3 bases respectively, with 29 bases between them. The data derive from a study of cytomegalovirus exposure and HLA in healthy donors. Study at large: An early release of data contained approximately 80 million unique TCRs, which came from HLA-typed donors.

In the PCR, 60 Vbeta and 13 Jbeta primers were used. Data came from immunoSEQ multiplex PCR; TCRdb stores just in-frame clones and leaves some out. The data hold 100,000 to 120,000 clones, with approximately 80% observed a single time. The V gene is TRBV5-1, the J gene TRBJ2-7; perhaps TRBD1 as D (6 bases). This clonotype was sampled from a man aged 25-45 years in good health and CMV-seropositive. Sequencing was performed on PBMCs. CDR3: CASSAPRVIGGRFRYEQYF. The CDR3 nucleotides read TGCGCCAGCAGCGCGCCTCGAGTGATTGGGGGCCGGTTCCGCTACGAGCAGTACTTC.